The T cell receptor beta chain under discussion was sequenced for a study of control samples from healthy donors and cancer patients. The ends were cut back, 5 bases at V and 2 bases at J, with 16 bases in the middle. Germline V gives CDR1 MDHEN, CDR2 SYDVKM. The CDR3 length is 15 residues. Only in-frame clones appear in the TCRdb table, and some are missing; sequencing was by immunoSEQ multiplex PCR. The data show 150,000 or so clones, almost 90% seen once. The receptor's source is a man aged 18 to 29 in good health. Sequenced input: blood. This rearrangement joins TRBV28 to TRBJ2-7; D possibly corresponds to TRBD1 (6 bases). The CDR3 reads CASSLPQQGTYEQYF. The CDR3 DNA reads TGTGCCAGCAGTCTACCCCAGCAGGGGACCTACGAGCAGTACTTC.